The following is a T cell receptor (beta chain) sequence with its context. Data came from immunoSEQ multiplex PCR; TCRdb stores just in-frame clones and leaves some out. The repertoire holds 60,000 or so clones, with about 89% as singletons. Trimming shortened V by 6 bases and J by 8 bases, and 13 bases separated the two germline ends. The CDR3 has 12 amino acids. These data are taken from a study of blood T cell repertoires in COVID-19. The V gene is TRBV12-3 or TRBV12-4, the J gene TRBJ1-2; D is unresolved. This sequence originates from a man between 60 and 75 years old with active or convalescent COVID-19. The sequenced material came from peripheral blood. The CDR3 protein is CASSPWPQGYTF. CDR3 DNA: TGTGCCAGCAGCCCCTGGCCCCAAGGCTACACCTTC.